This T cell receptor (beta chain) was recorded in a study of vaccination effects on CD4 cells after COVID-19. Germline loops: CDR1 MDHEN, CDR2 SYDVKM. V was clipped by 1 base and J by 8 bases, with 14 bases between them. The CDR3 has 14 amino acids. Sequencing used immunoSEQ multiplex PCR; TCRdb keeps in-frame clones, though not all of them. The data show tens of thousands of clones, with approximately 80% seen just once and about 3% held by the top ten. There are a few counts of this clone. Antigen specificity is unknown. General study points: The study had few convalescent patients and no early post-infection timepoints.

CD4+ T cells specific for antigen were expanded with viral peptide pools by the ViraFEST assay before sequencing. It was after approximately 10 days of culture that CD4+ T cells were isolated. According to the study, vaccine recipients showed no prior SARS-CoV-2 infection and negative nucleocapsid antibodies. In culture with approximately 10 IU/ml IL-2 and around 10 ug/ml peptides, PBMC were grown at around 1.8 million per well. At days 3 and 7, half of the medium was exchanged for IL-2 medium. V is TRBV28 and J is TRBJ1-2; D unresolved. The receptor was derived from a human donor who received a COVID-19 vaccine. Sequenced here: CD4+ T cells from PBMCs cultured with HCoV-NL63 spike peptides, sampled before COVID-19 vaccination. The CDR3 reads CASSLSLLRRGYTF. The DNA for the CDR3 is TGTGCCAGCAGTTTATCACTCCTGAGGAGGGGCTACACCTTC.